This T cell receptor beta chain is from a study of blood T cell repertoires in COVID-19. About the research overall: There were acute and convalescent COVID-19 samples, and they came from the United States, Italy and Spain. PBMCs, B-cell-depleted T cells, or T cells were the source of the cDNA or gDNA that made up the material.

Per germline, CDR1 SEHNR and CDR2 FQNEAQ (reference sequence). The ends lost 6 bases at V and 2 bases at J; junction bases unmatched: 3. CDR3 length: 13 amino acids. This clone was observed a single time. Authors' analysis steps: Amplifying reference gene primers gave estimates of nucleated cell counts. Sequenced by immunoSEQ multiplex PCR; TCRdb stores in-frame clones only, minus some. The V and J calls and clone size come from that table; D and trimming were worked out from the DNA. The table has a few hundred thousand clones, more than 65% seen once; the top ten hold 0.85% to 1.2%. The specimen was peripheral blood. The chain joins TRBV7-9 to TRBJ2-5; 7 nucleotides line up with TRBD2. This receptor was taken from a human donor with acute or convalescent COVID-19. The donor label of this sample is uncertain. CDR3 coding DNA: TGTGCCAGCAGGATGGGGGGGCAAGAGACCCAGTACTTC. The encoded protein is CASRMGGQETQYF.